This TCR beta chain comes out of a study of T cells in Graves' hyperthyroidism and ophthalmopathy. This clonotype has ten or more counts. RNA transcripts served as the template for amplifying TCR beta CDR3 regions. An initial round of RT-PCR targeting the TCR CDR3 relied on the HTBI primer set. TCRdb redid the calling of the multiplex PCR reads with MiXCR, one entry per CDR3 protein. This table has more than 150,000 distinct CDR3 sequences, about 18% appearing once. Trimming cost V 8 bases and J 7 bases, with 11 bases left between them. CDR1 MNHEY and CDR2 SMNVEV come from the germline V gene (reference sequence). This CDR3 is 11 amino acids long.

Sequenced material: blood. This TCR was recovered from a woman between 45 and 65 years old with Graves' hyperthyroidism. The chain joins TRBV27 to TRBJ2-5; D not certain. CDR3 sequence (DNA): TGTGCCAGCTCCCACCGTGGGACCCAGTACTTC. Protein: CASSHRGTQYF.